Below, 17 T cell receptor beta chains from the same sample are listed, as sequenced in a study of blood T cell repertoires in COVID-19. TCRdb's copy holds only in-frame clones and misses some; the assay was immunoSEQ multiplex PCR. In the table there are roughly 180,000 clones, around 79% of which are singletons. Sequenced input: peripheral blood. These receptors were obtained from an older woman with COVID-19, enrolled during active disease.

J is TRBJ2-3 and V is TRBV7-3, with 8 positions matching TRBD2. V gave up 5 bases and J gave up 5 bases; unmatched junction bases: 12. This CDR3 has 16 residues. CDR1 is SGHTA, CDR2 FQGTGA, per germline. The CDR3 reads CASSPKRAGGGDTQYF. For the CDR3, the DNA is TGTGCCAGCAGCCCCAAAAGGGCGGGAGGAGGAGATACGCAGTATTTT.

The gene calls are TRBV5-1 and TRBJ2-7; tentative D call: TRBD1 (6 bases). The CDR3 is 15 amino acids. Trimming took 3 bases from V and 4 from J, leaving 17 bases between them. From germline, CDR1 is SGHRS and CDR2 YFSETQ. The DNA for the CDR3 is TGCGCCAGCAGCTATACGGCAGGGGCCGGGTACGAGCAGTACTTC. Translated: CASSYTAGAGYEQYF.

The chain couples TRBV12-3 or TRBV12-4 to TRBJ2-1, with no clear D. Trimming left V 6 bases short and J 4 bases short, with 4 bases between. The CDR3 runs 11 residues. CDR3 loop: CASSRYNEQFF. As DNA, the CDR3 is TGTGCCAGCAGCCGGTACAATGAGCAGTTCTTC.

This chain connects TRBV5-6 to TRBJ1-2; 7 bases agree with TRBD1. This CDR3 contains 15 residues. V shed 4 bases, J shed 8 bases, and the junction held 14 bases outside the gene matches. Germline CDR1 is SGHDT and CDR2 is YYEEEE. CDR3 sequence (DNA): TGTGCCAGCAGCCCTTTGGACAGGCCGGGGAGGGGCTACACCTTC. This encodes CASSPLDRPGRGYTF.

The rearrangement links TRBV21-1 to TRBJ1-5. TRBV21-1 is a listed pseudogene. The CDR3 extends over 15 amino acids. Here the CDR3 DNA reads TGTGCCAGCTATCCCCCGCGGGGGAGAAATCAGCCCCAGCATTTT. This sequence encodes CASYPPRGRNQPQHF.

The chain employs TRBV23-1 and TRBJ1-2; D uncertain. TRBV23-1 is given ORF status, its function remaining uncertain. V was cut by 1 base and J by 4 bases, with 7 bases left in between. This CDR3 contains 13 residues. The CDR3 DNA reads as TGCGCCAGCAGTCAATGCTCGGGCTATGGCTACACCTTC. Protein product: CASSQCSGYGYTF.

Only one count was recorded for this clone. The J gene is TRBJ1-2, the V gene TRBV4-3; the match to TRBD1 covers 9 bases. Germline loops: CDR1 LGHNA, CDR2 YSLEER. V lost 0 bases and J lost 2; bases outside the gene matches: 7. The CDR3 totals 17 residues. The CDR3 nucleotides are TGCGCCAGCAGCCAAGATCTCGGGACAGGGATCAACTATGGCTACACCTTC. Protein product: CASSQDLGTGINYGYTF.

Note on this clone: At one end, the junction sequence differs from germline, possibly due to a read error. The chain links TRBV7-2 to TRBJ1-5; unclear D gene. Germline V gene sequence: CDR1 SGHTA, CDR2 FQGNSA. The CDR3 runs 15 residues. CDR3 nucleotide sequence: TGTGCCAGCAGCTTATCCACTCTTAGCGATCAGCCCCAGCATTTT. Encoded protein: CASSLSTLSDQPQHF.

The chain's CDR3 is CASSEAGLAPYEQYV. The CDR3 DNA reads TGTGCCAGCAGTGAAGCAGGCCTAGCACCCTACGAGCAGTACGTC. The chain employs TRBV6-1 and TRBJ2-7; possibly TRBD2 for D (5 bases). With 0 bases removed from V and 2 bases from J, the gap between germline ends came to 11 bases. The CDR3 spans 15 residues. Germline V gene data show CDR1 as MNHNS and CDR2 as SASEGT.

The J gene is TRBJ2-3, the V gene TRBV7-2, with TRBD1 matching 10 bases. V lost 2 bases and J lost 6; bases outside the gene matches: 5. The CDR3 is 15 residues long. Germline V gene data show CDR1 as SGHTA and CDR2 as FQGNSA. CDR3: CASSLTTGGRDTQYF. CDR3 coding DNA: TGTGCCAGCAGCTTAACGACAGGGGGCCGCGATACGCAGTATTTT. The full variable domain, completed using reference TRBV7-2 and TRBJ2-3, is GAGVSQSPSNKVTEKGKDVELRCDPISGHTALYWYRQSLGQGLEFLIYFQGNSAPDKSGLPSDRFSAERTGGSVSTLTIQRTQQEDSAVYLCASSLTTGGRDTQYFGPGTRLTVL.

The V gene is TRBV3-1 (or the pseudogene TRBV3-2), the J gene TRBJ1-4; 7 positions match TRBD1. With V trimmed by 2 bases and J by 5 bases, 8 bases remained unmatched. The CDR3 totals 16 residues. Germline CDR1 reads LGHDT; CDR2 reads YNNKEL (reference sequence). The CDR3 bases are TGTGCCAGCAGCCAAAGCGAGGGACAGATAAATGAAAAACTGTTTTTT. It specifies CASSQSEGQINEKLFF.

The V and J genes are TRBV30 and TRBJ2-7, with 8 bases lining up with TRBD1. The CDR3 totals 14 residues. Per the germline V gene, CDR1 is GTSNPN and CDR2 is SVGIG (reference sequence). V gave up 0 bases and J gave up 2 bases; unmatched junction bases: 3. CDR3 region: CAWSVGTGPYEQYF. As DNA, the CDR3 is TGTGCCTGGAGTGTAGGGACAGGCCCCTACGAGCAGTACTTC.

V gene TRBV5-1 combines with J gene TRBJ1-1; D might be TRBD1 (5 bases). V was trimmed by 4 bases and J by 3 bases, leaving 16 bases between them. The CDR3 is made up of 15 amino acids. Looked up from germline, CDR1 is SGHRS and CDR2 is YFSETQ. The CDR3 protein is CASSTFGGGDTEAFF. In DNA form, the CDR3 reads TGCGCCAGCAGCACATTTGGGGGAGGTGACACTGAAGCTTTCTTT.

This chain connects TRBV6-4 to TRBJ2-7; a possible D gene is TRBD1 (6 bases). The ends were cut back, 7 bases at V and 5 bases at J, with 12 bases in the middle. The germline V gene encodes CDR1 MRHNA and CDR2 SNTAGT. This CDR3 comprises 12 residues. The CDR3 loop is CASMGQGHEQYV. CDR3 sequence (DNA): TGTGCCAGCATGGGACAAGGGCACGAGCAGTACGTC.

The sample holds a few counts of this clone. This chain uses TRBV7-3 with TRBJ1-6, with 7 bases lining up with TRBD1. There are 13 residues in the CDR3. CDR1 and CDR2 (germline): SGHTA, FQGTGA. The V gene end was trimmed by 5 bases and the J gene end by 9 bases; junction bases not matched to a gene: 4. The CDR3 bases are TGTGCCAGCAGCGACAGGGCAAGTTCACCCCTCCACTTT. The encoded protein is CASSDRASSPLHF.

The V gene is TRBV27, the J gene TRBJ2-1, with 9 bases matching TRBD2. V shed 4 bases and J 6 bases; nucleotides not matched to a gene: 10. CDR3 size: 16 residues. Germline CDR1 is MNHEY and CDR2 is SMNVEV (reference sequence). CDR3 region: CASSSRLAAGANEQFF. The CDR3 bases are TGTGCCAGCAGTTCCCGACTAGCGGCGGGAGCCAATGAGCAGTTCTTC.

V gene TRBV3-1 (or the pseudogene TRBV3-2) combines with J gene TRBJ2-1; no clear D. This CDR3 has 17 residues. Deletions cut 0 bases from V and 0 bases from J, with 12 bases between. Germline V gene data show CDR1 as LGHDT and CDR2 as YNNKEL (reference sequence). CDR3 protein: CASSQDEEGISYNEQFF. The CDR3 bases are TGTGCCAGCAGCCAAGATGAGGAAGGTATCTCCTACAATGAGCAGTTCTTC.